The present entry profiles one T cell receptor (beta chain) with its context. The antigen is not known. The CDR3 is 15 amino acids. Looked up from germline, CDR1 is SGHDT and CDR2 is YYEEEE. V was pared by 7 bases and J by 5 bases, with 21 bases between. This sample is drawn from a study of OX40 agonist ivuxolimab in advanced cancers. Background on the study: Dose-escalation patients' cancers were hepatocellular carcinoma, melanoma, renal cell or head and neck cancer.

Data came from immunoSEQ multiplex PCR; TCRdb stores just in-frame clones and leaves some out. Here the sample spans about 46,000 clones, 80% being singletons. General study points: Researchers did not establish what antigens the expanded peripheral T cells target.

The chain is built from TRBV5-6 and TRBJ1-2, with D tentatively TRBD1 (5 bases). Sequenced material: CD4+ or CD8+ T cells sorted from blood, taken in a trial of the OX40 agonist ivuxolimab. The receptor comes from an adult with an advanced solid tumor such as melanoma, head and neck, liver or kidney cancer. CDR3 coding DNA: TGTGCCAGCCATCCCCCGGGGGGGTTTTGGTATGGCTACACCTTC. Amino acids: CASHPPGGFWYGYTF.